This T cell receptor (beta chain) was sequenced in a study of OX40 agonist ivuxolimab in advanced cancers. Points from the study as a whole: In CD8+ T cells, expanded clones were on average more numerous than in CD4+.

The CDR3 has 11 amino acids. Germline CDR1 is DFQATT and CDR2 is SNEGSKA (reference sequence). V shed 3 bases and J shed 3 bases, with 5 bases lying between them. Points on this clone: The target antigen is unknown.

Data came from immunoSEQ multiplex PCR; TCRdb stores just in-frame clones and leaves some out. The data contain 65,000 to 85,000 clones, just under 85% of them singletons. The V call is TRBV20-1, the J call TRBJ1-1; D unclear. The sequencing here drew on CD4+ or CD8+ T cells sorted from blood, taken in a trial of the OX40 agonist ivuxolimab. The sequence came from an adult with an advanced solid tumor such as melanoma, head and neck, liver or kidney cancer. The CDR3 protein is CSARSDTEAFF. The CDR3 bases are TGCAGTGCTAGGTCGGACACTGAAGCTTTCTTT.